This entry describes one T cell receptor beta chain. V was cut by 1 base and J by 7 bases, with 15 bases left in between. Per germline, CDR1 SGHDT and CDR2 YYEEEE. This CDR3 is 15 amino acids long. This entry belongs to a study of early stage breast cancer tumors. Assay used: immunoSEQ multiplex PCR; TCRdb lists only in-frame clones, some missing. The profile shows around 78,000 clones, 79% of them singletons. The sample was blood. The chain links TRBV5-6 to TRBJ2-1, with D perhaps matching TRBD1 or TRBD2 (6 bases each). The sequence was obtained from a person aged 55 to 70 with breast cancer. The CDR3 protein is CASSLPEGGRNEQFF. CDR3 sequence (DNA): TGTGCCAGCAGCTTGCCTGAGGGGGGTCGGAATGAGCAGTTCTTC.